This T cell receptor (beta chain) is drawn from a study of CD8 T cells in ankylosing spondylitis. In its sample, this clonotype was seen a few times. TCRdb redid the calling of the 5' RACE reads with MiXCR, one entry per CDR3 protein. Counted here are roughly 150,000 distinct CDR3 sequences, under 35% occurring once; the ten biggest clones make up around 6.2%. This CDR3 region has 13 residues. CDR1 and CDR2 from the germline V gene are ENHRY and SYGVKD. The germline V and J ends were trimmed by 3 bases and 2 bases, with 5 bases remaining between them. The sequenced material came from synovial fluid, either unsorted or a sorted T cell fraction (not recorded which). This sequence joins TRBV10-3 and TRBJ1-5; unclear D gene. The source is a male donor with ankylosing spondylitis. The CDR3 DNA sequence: TGTGCCATCAGTGAAAGTGGCAATCAGCCCCAGCATTTT. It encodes CAISESGNQPQHF.